This T cell receptor (beta chain) derives from a study of cytomegalovirus exposure and HLA in healthy donors. About the research overall: Later, an analysis reported that the roughly 120 validation repertoires had used the same platform as the approximately 690 first-cohort repertoires. Overall study results and limits: It was fewer than 200 TCR beta chains that were listed as cytomegalovirus-associated. High specificity and sensitivity for cytomegalovirus status were reported for the classifier.

The CDR3 length is 15 residues. Germline values: CDR1 SGHNT, CDR2 YYREEE (reference sequence). V trimming: 0 bases; J trimming: 1 base; junction bases outside the gene matches: 4. To note about this clone: Its matching antigen is unknown.

Repertoires were generated with immunoSEQ multiplex PCR, while TCRdb's copy carries only in-frame clones and drops some. The sample shows more than 65,000 clones, 90% to 95% of them seen only once. The chain recombines TRBV5-4 with TRBJ2-7, with 7 bases matching TRBD2. The sequencing input was PBMCs. This TCR came from a man aged 18 to 30 in good health and CMV-seronegative. CDR3 residues: CASSLAPSGSYEQYF. In DNA, the CDR3 is TGTGCCAGCAGCTTGGCTCCTAGCGGTTCCTACGAGCAGTACTTC.